The 23 T cell receptor beta chains in this list originate from one sample, sequenced in a study of cytomegalovirus exposure and HLA in healthy donors. With 60 Vbeta and 13 Jbeta primers, the PCR was carried out. The method was immunoSEQ multiplex PCR; TCRdb's version includes in-frame clones alone and lacks a portion of them. The table shows under 200,000 clones, with roughly 77% occurring only once. The sample taken for sequencing was PBMCs. Receptors originate from a woman in her thirties or forties in good health and CMV-seropositive.

The chain is built from TRBV6-1 and TRBJ2-1; weak D call: TRBD1 (6 bases). The CDR3 length is 13 residues. V was shortened by 4 bases and J by 9 bases, with 13 bases between the two germline ends. The germline V gene has CDR1 MNHNS and CDR2 SASEGT. CDR3 sequence reads: CASSGQVVSEQFF. The CDR3 nucleotides read TGTGCCAGCAGTGGACAGGTGGTGAGTGAGCAGTTCTTC.

This clone was counted once. The V gene is TRBV5-1, the J gene TRBJ2-2, with TRBD2 matching over 9 bases. The length of the CDR3 is 15 residues. Germline loops: CDR1 SGHRS, CDR2 YFSETQ. The junction had 2 bases not matched to a gene; V was cut back by 5 bases and J by 0 bases. The CDR3 DNA is TGCGCCAGCAGGGTAGCGGGGGCGAACACCGGGGAGCTGTTTTTT. Translation gives CASRVAGANTGELFF.

This chain joins TRBV9 and TRBJ2-2; 10 nucleotides align to TRBD1. CDR3 length: 16 residues. Trimming at V came to 3 bases and at J to 4 bases, leaving 6 bases not matched to a gene. Per the germline V gene, CDR1 is SGDLS and CDR2 is YYNGEE. This CDR3 is CASSAGTGAGTGELFF. For the CDR3, the DNA is TGTGCCAGCAGCGCTGGGACAGGGGCGGGCACCGGGGAGCTGTTTTTT.

In this sample, this clone turned up a few times. The V and J genes are TRBV6-1 and TRBJ1-1, with 11 bases fitting TRBD1. The germline V gene encodes CDR1 MNHNS and CDR2 SASEGT. V gave up 5 bases and J gave up 8 bases; unmatched junction bases: 7. CDR3 length: 14 amino acids. The CDR3 DNA reads as TGTGCCAGCAGTCGGACAGGGGGCGAAGGGGAAGCTTTCTTT. Its protein is CASSRTGGEGEAFF.

This rearrangement joins TRBV7-9 to TRBJ2-7; 7 nucleotides align to TRBD2. V was pared by 5 bases and J by 2 bases, with 12 bases of the junction left unmatched. Germline-derived CDR1 and CDR2 are SEHNR and FQNEAQ (reference sequence). This CDR3 contains 16 residues. For the CDR3, the DNA is TGTGCCAGCAGCCAAACCTCTGGGAGGGCCGCCTACGAGCAGTACTTC. Its translation: CASSQTSGRAAYEQYF.

The chain has TRBV11-2 and TRBJ2-7; no firm D call. In germline, CDR1 is SGHAT, CDR2 FQNNGV. Trimming removed 5 bases from V and 0 bases from J, with 8 bases in between. The CDR3 totals 13 residues. The CDR3 nucleotides are TGTGCCAGCAGCCCCGTACACTCCTACGAGCAGTACTTC. Translated, it gives CASSPVHSYEQYF.

The chain recombines TRBV7-6 with TRBJ2-3, with TRBD2 as a possible D gene (5 bases). V was clipped by 5 bases and J by 2 bases, with 11 bases between them. Germline V lookup: CDR1 SGHVS, CDR2 FNYEAQ. The CDR3 sequence is 14 residues long. The CDR3 nucleotides are TGTGCCAGCAGCGGCGGACTGAACACAGATACGCAGTATTTT. It specifies CASSGGLNTDTQYF.

A word on this clone: At the DNA level, this CDR3 is encoded by other sequences in the same sample as well. CDR3 coding DNA: TGTGCCAGCAGCGTTCGGACAGGCGTCTATGGCTACACCTTC. This translates into CASSVRTGVYGYTF. V is TRBV6-1 and J is TRBJ1-2, with TRBD1 matching 7 bases. This CDR3 region has 14 residues. With 6 bases clipped from V and 4 bases from J, the junction kept 8 bases outside the gene matches. Germline V gene lookup returns CDR1 MNHNS and CDR2 SASEGT.

This clone was picked up one time. The genes are TRBV6-4 and TRBJ2-2; D gene uncertain. The CDR3 has 13 residues. Germline lookup yields CDR1 MRHNA and CDR2 SNTAGT. Trimming left V 0 bases short and J 7 bases short, with 6 bases between. CDR3 protein: CASSDSRVGELFF. The CDR3 DNA reads TGTGCCAGCAGTGACTCGAGAGTCGGGGAGCTGTTTTTT.

The chain joins TRBV28 to TRBJ2-1, with 8 bases matching TRBD1. Trimming at V came to 8 bases and at J to 5 bases, leaving 11 bases not matched to a gene. CDR1 is MDHEN and CDR2 is SYDVKM in the germline V gene. CDR3 size: 15 residues. CDR3 sequence reads: CASVLPGQANNEQFF. The DNA for the CDR3 is TGTGCCAGCGTATTACCGGGACAGGCGAACAATGAGCAGTTCTTC.

The chain has TRBV4-1 and TRBJ2-7; 10 bases align to TRBD2. Per the germline V gene, CDR1 is MGHRA and CDR2 is YSYEKL. The CDR3 contains 15 residues. Losses at the gene ends were 0 bases for V and 6 bases for J; bases not matched to a gene: 5. CDR3: CASSQDARLAGEQYF. CDR3 nucleotides: TGCGCCAGCAGCCAAGACGCAAGACTAGCGGGCGAGCAGTACTTC.

The rearrangement uses TRBV5-8 and TRBJ1-3, with D perhaps matching TRBD1 (6 bases). The CDR3 length is 13 residues. The germline V and J ends were trimmed by 6 bases and 8 bases, with 15 bases remaining between them. Germline V CDR1 and CDR2: SGHTS, YDEGEE. The CDR3 is CASKPRGIDTIYF. Written as DNA, the CDR3 is TGTGCCAGCAAACCCAGGGGAATCGACACCATATATTTT.

The table lists this clone with a count of one. This chain connects TRBV5-1 to TRBJ1-1; D unresolved. V lost 5 bases, J lost 3 bases, and 14 bases lay in between. CDR1 SGHRS and CDR2 YFSETQ come from the germline V gene. The CDR3 is 14 amino acids. The CDR3: CASRTGNGHTEAFF. The DNA for the CDR3 is TGCGCCAGCAGGACGGGAAATGGGCACACTGAAGCTTTCTTT.

Only one count was recorded for this clone. The chain combines TRBV30 with TRBJ2-3; 11 bases map to TRBD2. The CDR3 is made up of 15 amino acids. V lost 2 bases and J lost 8; bases outside the gene matches: 9. Per the germline V gene, CDR1 is GTSNPN and CDR2 is SVGIG (reference sequence). CDR3 nucleotide sequence: TGTGCCTGGAGTAGAAATAGCGGGGGGGTTGGTACGCAGTATTTT. As protein: CAWSRNSGGVGTQYF.

The chain couples TRBV27 to TRBJ2-7; 9 positions match TRBD1. The CDR3 spans 14 residues. Per germline, CDR1 MNHEY and CDR2 SMNVEV (reference sequence). The V gene end was trimmed by 5 bases and the J gene end by 3 bases; junction bases not matched to a gene: 5. CDR3 sequence reads: CASSAGTGLYEQYF. In DNA form, the CDR3 reads TGTGCCAGCAGTGCCGGGACAGGGCTCTACGAGCAGTACTTC.

The V and J genes are TRBV5-1 and TRBJ2-7; 11 bases agree with TRBD1. The CDR3 extends over 15 amino acids. The J segment lost 3 bases and the V segment lost 4 bases, leaving 6 bases of the junction unmatched. Germline V gene lookup returns CDR1 SGHRS and CDR2 YFSETQ. This chain's CDR3 is CASSPGTGGGYEQYF. CDR3 nucleotide sequence: TGCGCCAGCAGCCCCGGGACAGGGGGGGGCTACGAGCAGTACTTC.

The V call is TRBV11-3, the J call TRBJ1-3; D is possibly TRBD1 (5 bases). CDR1 and CDR2 (germline): SGHNT, YENEEA. This CDR3 contains 12 residues. Trimming removed 10 bases from V and 7 bases from J, with 14 bases in between. The CDR3 loop reads CAIGGGSNTIYF. CDR3 bases: TGTGCCATCGGGGGGGGAAGCAACACCATATATTTT.

This clone was seen a handful of times. This chain uses TRBV2 with TRBJ1-5, with D tentatively TRBD1 (6 bases). The length of the CDR3 is 15 residues. V gave up 9 bases and J gave up 6 bases, with 21 bases separating them. The germline V gene encodes CDR1 SNHLY and CDR2 FYNNEI. CDR3 DNA: TGTGCCAGTCTAAACAGGGAAACAGAAGGTCAGCCCCAGCATTTT. Its protein product is CASLNRETEGQPQHF.

This clone is a singleton in its sample. V and J are TRBV20-1 and TRBJ1-2, with D tentatively TRBD1 (5 bases). The CDR3 spans 11 residues. Germline CDR1 and CDR2: DFQATT and SNEGSKA (reference sequence). V was clipped by 5 bases and J by 5 bases, with 9 bases between them. CDR3 region: CSAAGGYGYTF. The CDR3 nucleotides are TGCAGTGCTGCGGGGGGTTATGGCTACACCTTC.

This chain connects TRBV9 to TRBJ1-1; D gene unclear. V shed 3 bases and J shed 1 base, with 22 bases lying between them. This CDR3 contains 18 residues. Germline V CDR1 and CDR2: SGDLS, YYNGEE. The CDR3 spells CASSAWSTPLGRNTEAFF. DNA of the CDR3: TGTGCCAGCAGCGCCTGGTCGACTCCTCTGGGGAGGAACACTGAAGCTTTCTTT.

This clone has only one observation. In DNA form, the CDR3 reads TGTGCCAGCAGTGCCCGGGACAGGGCCTCTGGGGCCAACGTCCTGACTTTC. This encodes CASSARDRASGANVLTF. This chain links TRBV27 with TRBJ2-6, with 9 bases identical to TRBD1. The junction had 5 bases not matched to a gene; V was cut back by 5 bases and J by 0 bases. The CDR3 extends over 17 amino acids. Germline V gene data show CDR1 as MNHEY and CDR2 as SMNVEV (reference sequence). The full variable domain, in which reference TRBV27 and TRBJ2-6 provide the parts outside the CDR3, is EAQVTQNPRYLITVTGKKLTVTCSQNMNHEYMSWYRQDPGLGLRQIYYSMNVEVTDKGDVPEGYKVSRKEKRNFPLILESPSPNQTSLYFCASSARDRASGANVLTFGAGSRLTVL.

The gene calls are TRBV10-3 and TRBJ1-5, with D perhaps TRBD1 (5 bases). Germline lookup yields CDR1 ENHRY and CDR2 SYGVKD. The CDR3 consists of 14 residues. V was clipped by 0 bases and J by 2 bases, with 5 bases between them. CDR3 sequence (DNA): TGTGCCATCAGTGAGTCAGGGGGCAATCAGCCCCAGCATTTT. It yields the protein CAISESGGNQPQHF.

The chain is built from TRBV7-9 and TRBJ1-1; D is undetermined. CDR1 SEHNR and CDR2 FQNEAQ come from the germline V gene (reference sequence). The V gene lost 5 bases and the J gene lost 1 base, with 11 bases spanning the gap. The CDR3 totals 14 residues. The CDR3 spells CASSPKAANTEAFF. The CDR3 nucleotides read TGTGCCAGCAGCCCCAAGGCGGCGAACACTGAAGCTTTCTTT.